This T cell receptor beta chain was captured by sequencing in a study of control samples from healthy donors and cancer patients. Germline CDR1 and CDR2: SNHLY and FYNNEI. The CDR3 has 13 residues. With V trimmed by 6 bases and J by 5 bases, 6 bases remained unmatched. Using immunoSEQ multiplex PCR, the repertoire was profiled, and TCRdb retains in-frame clones only, with some absent. Of approximately 100,000 clones in the sample, approximately 82% were seen once. The clonotype was recovered from a man in his 60s in good health. Sequences were obtained from blood. V is TRBV2 and J is TRBJ1-1; 7 bases align to TRBD1. CDR3 loop: CASRQDRMTEAFF. The CDR3, as DNA: TGTGCCAGCAGGCAGGACAGGATGACTGAAGCTTTCTTT.